This T cell receptor (beta chain) came from a study of Ad26.COV2.S vaccination and SARS-CoV-2 variants. Overall study context: Intramuscularly, Ad26.COV2.S was given either once or twice, 56 days apart.

The CDR3 consists of 13 residues. Germline lookup yields CDR1 SGHRS and CDR2 YFSETQ. The V end was cut by 0 bases, the J end by 9 bases, with 10 bases between. Treatment denoted: around 19 received Ad26.COV2.S at low or high dose, single or two shots; roughly five received placebo; per-sample allocation not given. The study sampled participants on day 63 after the first vaccine or placebo injection. An adult aged 18-55 years in Boston served as the donor. Assay used: immunoSEQ multiplex PCR; TCRdb lists only in-frame clones, some missing. This sample has 440,000 or so clones, with 80% to 90% found just once.

Material: peripheral blood, obtained in a trial of Ad26.COV2.S vaccine versus placebo. The rearrangement uses TRBV5-1 and TRBJ1-5; D call uncertain. The clonotype was recovered from a person aged 18-65 years who received the Ad26.COV2.S COVID-19 vaccine or a placebo. The CDR3: CASSLDGIWPQHF. DNA for the CDR3: TGCGCCAGCAGCTTGGACGGAATTTGGCCCCAGCATTTT.